The 2 T cell receptor beta chains given below trace back to one sample, sequenced in a study of regulatory T cells in long-lasting Graves disease. Regarding time point: newly diagnosed GD, antithyroid drugs for less than 3 months. Extracted RNA from PBMCs served as the source of the TCR library. Investigators prepared the TCR beta libraries by applying iRepertoire HTBI primers and Arm-PCR of CDR3 regions. TCRdb fed the multiplex PCR reads into MiXCR, producing one record per CDR3 protein. The sample records over 450,000 distinct CDR3 sequences, around 12% being singletons. These data are also associated with another study on T cells in Graves' hyperthyroidism and ophthalmopathy.

The material sequenced was peripheral blood mononuclear cells (PBMCs), taken at new diagnosis, from a patient treated with antithyroid drugs. The receptors here all came from a woman aged 25 to 39 with Graves disease.

As for this clonotype: Just one base apart from a much larger clone, this may be a read error. V usage is TRBV2 and J usage is TRBJ2-1; TRBD2 matches 9 bases. The CDR3 consists of 14 residues. The V gene end was trimmed by 8 bases and the J gene end by 4 bases; junction bases not matched to a gene: 6. Germline loops: CDR1 SNHLY, CDR2 FYNNEI. CDR3 residues: CASGAGGFYNEQFF. The CDR3 DNA is TGTGCCAGCGGGGCGGGAGGGTTTTACAATGAGCAGTTCTTC.

The rearrangement joins TRBV6-5 to TRBJ1-1; 7 nucleotides match TRBD1. The CDR3 is 15 residues long. The V gene's germline CDR1 is MNHEY and CDR2 SVGAGI. J was trimmed by 1 base and V by 0 bases; bases with no gene match: 2. The CDR3 DNA reads TGTGCCAGCAGTTACTCCGGGACAGAGAACACTGAAGCTTTCTTT. Amino acids: CASSYSGTENTEAFF.